Listed below are T cell receptor beta chains from one sample, sequenced in a study of T cells after yellow fever vaccination. TCRdb fed the 5' RACE reads into MiXCR, producing one record per CDR3 protein. The sample lists hundreds of thousands of distinct CDR3 sequences, 3% to 4.5% occurring once. The sample here was PBMCs, taken on the day of the yellow fever booster vaccination. Receptors were obtained from a man aged 18 to 35 who received the YFV17D yellow fever vaccine. Both conserved end residues are part of each CDR3. The D gene is left open where the match is weak. Rows may omit the clone size; those that give it use once, few, many or a size class.

clone size,J gene,D gene,V gene,CDR3 DNA,CDR3 protein
many,TRBJ2-3,NA,TRBV7-2,TGTGCCAGCAGCTTAGTGGCAGGCCGCGATGTCACAGATACGCAGTATTTT,CASSLVAGRDVTDTQYF
NA,TRBJ1-2,NA,TRBV20-1,TGCAGTGCTAGGCCAGGGACCTCTAACTATGGCTACACCTTC,CSARPGTSNYGYTF
NA,TRBJ2-5,TRBD2,TRBV20-1,TGCAGTGTCACAGGCCAGCGGGGGCCCCAAGAGACCCAGTACTTC,CSVTGQRGPQETQYF
few,TRBJ1-2,NA,TRBV7-8,TGTGCCAGCAGCTTAGCCAGGGACGCTGGCTACACCTTC,CASSLARDAGYTF
many,TRBJ2-3,NA,TRBV4-3,TGCGCCAGCAGCCAAGTTACAGGGTCTAGCACAGATACGCAGTATTTT,CASSQVTGSSTDTQYF
NA,TRBJ1-5,NA,TRBV19,TGTGCCAGTAGTAAAAGGCCGGCAGATAGCAATCAGCCCCAGCATTTT,CASSKRPADSNQPQHF
few,TRBJ2-3,NA,TRBV5-8,TGTGCCAGCTCGACCTGGGATACGCAGTATTTT,CASSTWDTQYF
NA,TRBJ1-1,NA,TRBV30,TGTGCCTGGAGGCAAACAGGGAACCCTGAAGCTTTCTTT,CAWRQTGNPEAFF
few,TRBJ1-6,TRBD1,TRBV5-4,TGTGCCAGCAGCTTGGCCCTAGGACAGGCCGATTCACCCCTCCACTTT,CASSLALGQADSPLHF
few,TRBJ2-5,NA,TRBV5-1,TGCGCCAGCAACCCGAGGACTGGCGAGACCCAGTACTTC,CASNPRTGETQYF
many,TRBJ2-4,NA,TRBV6-6,TGTGCCAGCAGTCCGCTAGCGCTAGCCAAAAACATTCAGTACTTC,CASSPLALAKNIQYF
NA,TRBJ2-2,TRBD2,TRBV4-1,TGCGCCAGCACGGCGGGGGGGCAGGTCCGGGAGCTGTTTTTT,CASTAGGQVRELFF
few,TRBJ1-1,NA,TRBV9,TGTGCCAGCAGCGGAGGGCGCGTAGCCCCCTCTGAAGCTTTCTTT,CASSGGRVAPSEAFF
many,TRBJ2-7,TRBD1,TRBV5-1,TGCGCCAGCAGCGCTGACAGGGGATACTACGAGCAGTACTTC,CASSADRGYYEQYF
many,TRBJ2-3,TRBD2,TRBV3-1,TGTGCCAGCAGCCAAGATCTAGCGGGGGGGCCAATCACAGATACGCAGTATTTT,CASSQDLAGGPITDTQYF
many,TRBJ1-4,NA,TRBV6-5,TGTGCCAGCCAGCCCCTAGGAGCAACTAATGAAAAACTGTTTTTT,CASQPLGATNEKLFF
NA,TRBJ1-6,NA,TRBV5-1,TGCGCCAGCAGCTTGGGTGCGGCGGGTGAAAATTCACCCCTCCACTTT,CASSLGAAGENSPLHF
many,TRBJ1-2,NA,TRBV6-2/TRBV6-3,TGTGCCAGCAGTGCTTCTAGGGGCTACACCTTC,CASSASRGYTF
NA,TRBJ2-5,TRBD1,TRBV20-1,TGCAGTGCTCACAGGGGTACGCAAGAGACCCAGTACTTC,CSAHRGTQETQYF
few,TRBJ2-7,TRBD2,TRBV20-1,TGCAGTGCTAAGGGACTAGCGGGCTACGAGCAGTACTTC,CSAKGLAGYEQYF
few,TRBJ1-5,NA,TRBV6-6,TGTGCCAGCAGTTACCCCACCGATTATAGCAATCAGCCCCAGCATTTT,CASSYPTDYSNQPQHF
few,TRBJ2-7,NA,TRBV6-6,TGTGCCAGCAGTAAGAACAGGCTCTCCTACGAGCAGTACTTC,CASSKNRLSYEQYF
many,TRBJ2-2,NA,TRBV11-2,TGTGCCAGCAGGCGGCCCGGGGGGCCTTACACCGGGGAGCTGTTTTTT,CASRRPGGPYTGELFF
NA,TRBJ2-1,NA,TRBV5-4,TGTGCCAGCACCCAGGGGGGGGGGGCTGTCAATGAGCAGTTCTTC,CASTQGGGAVNEQFF
many,TRBJ2-5,TRBD1,TRBV7-2,TGTGCCAGCAGCCGGGACAGGGAGGAGACCCAGTACTTC,CASSRDREETQYF
few,TRBJ2-3,TRBD2,TRBV5-4,TGTGCCAGCAGCTTGGAGGGACTACCGCTGGGGTCGGATACGCAGTATTTT,CASSLEGLPLGSDTQYF
NA,TRBJ2-6,NA,TRBV5-1,TGCGCCAGCAGCTTGAGTGAAAACTCTGGGGCCAACGTCCTGACTTTC,CASSLSENSGANVLTF
NA,TRBJ1-1,NA,TRBV5-1,TGCGCCAGCAGCTGGGGCCCCCCGGGGGGGGGCACTGAAGCTTTCTTT,CASSWGPPGGGTEAFF
NA,TRBJ1-1,NA,TRBV4-3,TGCGCCAGCAGCCAAGCCGGGGGACCTAACACTGAAGCTTTCTTT,CASSQAGGPNTEAFF
many,TRBJ2-5,TRBD1,TRBV4-3,TGCGCCAGCAGCCAAGGCCCAGCCCGGACAGGGAGCGGAGAGACCCAGTACTTC,CASSQGPARTGSGETQYF
many,TRBJ2-1,NA,TRBV5-4,TGTGCCAGCAGCCCAGGTGCGATGGGGTCTGAGCAGTTCTTC,CASSPGAMGSEQFF
NA,TRBJ2-7,NA,TRBV6-5,TGTGCCAGCAGCCAGCCAGGGGAAACCTACGAGCAGTACTTC,CASSQPGETYEQYF
many,TRBJ2-7,TRBD1,TRBV20-1,TGCAGTGCTTGCGAGGGGGCTGACGAGCAGTACTTC,CSACEGADEQYF
many,TRBJ1-6,TRBD1,TRBV4-2,TGTGCCAGCAGCCAAGATCCGGGACAGGGTAATTCACCCCTCCACTTT,CASSQDPGQGNSPLHF
few,TRBJ1-5,NA,TRBV4-1,TGCGCCAGCAGTAGGCAGAGCCATCAGCCCCAGCATTTT,CASSRQSHQPQHF
many,TRBJ2-1,NA,TRBV5-1,TGCGCCAGCAGCTTGGGTCAAATCAATGAGCAGTTCTTC,CASSLGQINEQFF
few,TRBJ1-2,NA,TRBV3-1,TGTGCCAGCAGCCAAGTGGCAGACGTTAACTATGGCTACACCTTC,CASSQVADVNYGYTF